The 7 T cell receptor beta chains listed next were all sequenced from one sample in a study of blood T cell repertoires in COVID-19. The assay was immunoSEQ multiplex PCR, and TCRdb's table has in-frame clones only and misses some. The sample contains 200,000 to 250,000 clones, approximately 84% of which appear only once. Input material: peripheral blood. These receptors all come from a woman of 80 years or more with acute or convalescent COVID-19.

V gene TRBV6-2 or TRBV6-3 combines with J gene TRBJ1-3; D is perhaps TRBD1 (6 bases). The CDR3 is made up of 18 amino acids. The germline V and J ends were trimmed by 0 bases and 3 bases, with 18 bases remaining between them. CDR1 MNHEY and CDR2 SVGEGT come from the germline V gene. The CDR3 is CASSYSTPNRDNGNTIYF. The CDR3 DNA reads TGTGCCAGCAGTTACTCAACGCCGAACAGGGATAATGGAAACACCATATATTTT.

The chain joins TRBV7-9 to TRBJ1-1; no definite D call. CDR1 SEHNR and CDR2 FQNEAQ come from the germline V gene (reference sequence). V was trimmed by 1 base and J by 7 bases, leaving 10 bases between them. The length of the CDR3 is 13 residues. The CDR3 DNA follows: TGTGCCAGCAGCTTAGAAATTCGAGATGAAGCTTTCTTT. Translating it yields CASSLEIRDEAFF.

V usage is TRBV3-1 (or the pseudogene TRBV3-2) and J usage is TRBJ1-4; D gene ambiguous. The V end lost 1 base, the J end lost 5 bases, and 2 bases lay between the germline ends. The germline V gene has CDR1 LGHDT and CDR2 YNNKEL (reference sequence). There are 12 residues in the CDR3. CDR3 in amino acids: CASSQANEKLFF. DNA of the CDR3: TGTGCCAGCAGCCAAGCAAATGAAAAACTGTTTTTT.

This chain uses TRBV2 with TRBJ1-2; TRBD1 might be the D (6 bases). Looked up from germline, CDR1 is SNHLY and CDR2 is FYNNEI. The CDR3 runs to 16 residues. Trimming shortened V by 5 bases and J by 7 bases, and 23 bases separated the two germline ends. The DNA for the CDR3 is TGTGCCAGCAGTCCCCGGGGCCGGGGGGCCTTATTTGGCTACACCTTC. It yields the protein CASSPRGRGALFGYTF.

The chain couples TRBV18 to TRBJ2-5, with 8 bases lining up with TRBD1. The CDR3 totals 14 residues. Germline CDR1 and CDR2: KGHSH and LQKENI. V gave up 3 bases and J gave up 4 bases; unmatched junction bases: 4. The chain's CDR3 is CASSPQGARETQYF. CDR3 bases: TGTGCCAGCTCACCGCAGGGGGCCCGAGAGACCCAGTACTTC.

The CDR3 loop is CASSFTRTGGYGYTF. CDR3 nucleotides: TGTGCCAGCAGTTTCACCCGGACAGGGGGCTATGGCTACACCTTC. The chain is built from TRBV6-5 and TRBJ1-2; 10 bases line up with TRBD1. CDR1 MNHEY and CDR2 SVGAGI come from the germline V gene. Trimming took 4 bases from V and 4 from J; bases not matched to a gene: 6. This CDR3 region has 15 residues.

The J gene is TRBJ2-1, the V gene TRBV19, with a weak D call TRBD2 (5 bases). The CDR3 is made up of 13 amino acids. The germline V and J ends were trimmed by 5 bases and 10 bases, with 15 bases remaining between them. Germline V lookup: CDR1 LNHDA, CDR2 SQIVND (reference sequence). The CDR3 nucleotides are TGTGCCAGTAGTCCTCGGACCGGGGAGGAGCAGTTCTTC. The encoded protein is CASSPRTGEEQFF.